This T cell receptor (beta chain) came from a study of cytomegalovirus exposure and HLA in healthy donors. At the level of the study: From 150 million to 200 million T cells, an earlier analysis saw 117 million unique TCR beta sequences.

This clone was detected only a few times. Its antigen is as yet unknown. The PCR ran on 60 Vbeta and 13 Jbeta primers. Assay used: immunoSEQ multiplex PCR; TCRdb lists only in-frame clones, some missing. Counted here are some 150,000 clones, 60% to 80% occurring once; the ten biggest clones make up over 3%. V shed 6 bases, J shed 5 bases, and the junction held 9 bases outside the gene matches. Germline V gene sequence: CDR1 MNHNY, CDR2 SVGAGI (reference sequence). The CDR3 sequence is 15 residues long. General study results and limits: Most CMV-associated TCR beta chains were later found to appear HLA-restricted. Researchers counted some 150 TCR beta chains as cytomegalovirus-associated.

The chain recombines TRBV6-6 with TRBJ1-5; 8 bases line up with TRBD1. This TCR derives from a female donor in good health and CMV-seronegative. Source material: PBMCs. CDR3 DNA sequence: TGTGCCAGCAGCCAAGGGACAGGTGATTATCAGCCCCAGCATTTT. Translated: CASSQGTGDYQPQHF.